Listed here are 2 T cell receptor beta chains from one sample, sequenced in a study of cytomegalovirus exposure and HLA in healthy donors. Primers: 60 Vbeta forward and 13 Jbeta reverse. Here immunoSEQ multiplex PCR was the method, and the copy in TCRdb shows in-frame clones only, minus some. The sample comprises around 99,000 clones, around 81% of which are singletons, and around 2.2% rests with the top ten. The material sequenced was PBMCs. Receptor source: a woman in her 30s in good health and CMV-seronegative.

The rearrangement uses TRBV19 and TRBJ2-3, with 7 bases lining up with TRBD2. V lost 1 base, J lost 3 bases, and 1 base stayed unmatched. The CDR3 consists of 14 residues. Germline loops: CDR1 LNHDA, CDR2 SQIVND (reference sequence). The CDR3 DNA follows: TGTGCCAGTAGTATAGCGGGAGGTACAGATACGCAGTATTTT. Its protein product is CASSIAGGTDTQYF. Full variable domain (missing parts from reference TRBV19 and TRBJ2-3): DGGITQSPKYLFRKEGQNVTLSCEQNLNHDAMYWYRQDPGQGLRLIYYSQIVNDFQKGDIAEGYSVSREKKESFPLTVTSAQKNPTAFYLCASSIAGGTDTQYFGPGTRLTVL.

The genes are TRBV28 and TRBJ2-1, with D perhaps matching TRBD1 (6 bases). Germline V gene lookup returns CDR1 MDHEN and CDR2 SYDVKM. The CDR3 loop spans 12 amino acids. V dropped 6 bases and J dropped 9 bases, with 12 bases sitting between them. Here the CDR3 reads CASRGGRVEQFF. Written as DNA, the CDR3 is TGTGCCAGCAGAGGGGGAAGGGTTGAGCAGTTCTTC. Complete variable domain (other parts from reference TRBV28 and TRBJ2-1): DVKVTQSSRYLVKRTGEKVFLECVQDMDHENMFWYRQDPGLGLRLIYFSYDVKMKEKGDIPEGYSVSREKKERFSLILESASTNQTSMYLCASRGGRVEQFFGPGTRLTVL.